This T cell receptor beta chain stems from a study of molecular identifiers for immune sequencing clone quantification. Findings of the study overall: The study found clones above 20 RNA copies held over 97% of effector molecules and under 1% in naive cells.

Concerning this clonotype itself: As yet, its antigen is unknown.

This CDR3 spans 14 amino acids. V lost 3 bases, J lost 1 base, and 9 bases lay in between. The V gene's germline CDR1 is SGHAT and CDR2 FQNNGV. Bulk TCR library preparation followed previously described methods with listed TCR primers. TCRdb passed the PCR reads through MiXCR, listing each CDR3 protein once. The sample contains about half a million distinct CDR3 sequences, roughly a fifth of which appear only once. This sequence originates from a human donor in good health. Some libraries in this study had Jurkat cell RNA spiked in. The chain couples TRBV11-2 to TRBJ2-5, with D unclear. Sample: naive CD8+ T cells from blood, with Jurkat cell RNA spiked in. Subset specified: FACS-sorted CD8+CD4-CCR7+CD45RA+ naive T cells. CDR3 bases: TGTGCCAGCAGCTTGAGTGAGTTCCAAGAGACCCAGTACTTC. This gives the protein CASSLSEFQETQYF.